This T cell receptor (beta chain) came from a study of sequential checkpoint blockade in melanoma. Treatment described: randomized to nivolumab then ipilimumab (arm A) or the reverse (arm B). Whole-study findings and limits: Clinical benefit was about 30 times likelier when tumor T-cell fraction and clonality increased.

Here immunoSEQ multiplex PCR was the method, and the copy in TCRdb shows in-frame clones only, minus some. This table has some 2,000 clones, over 15% appearing once. This clone was seen only a few times. What it binds is not known. The TCR comes from a human donor with melanoma. The specimen comprised tumor tissue (inferred from file names), sampled from a patient given nivolumab and ipilimumab in sequence.

CDR3 coding DNA: TGTGCCAGTAGCAGGGGGGAATACGAGCAGTACTTC. Protein product: CASSRGEYEQYF. This sequence joins TRBV19 and TRBJ2-7, with D perhaps matching TRBD1 (7 bases). Germline-derived CDR1 and CDR2 are LNHDA and SQIVND (reference sequence). This CDR3 comprises 12 residues. V lost 6 bases and J lost 4, with 10 bases in between.